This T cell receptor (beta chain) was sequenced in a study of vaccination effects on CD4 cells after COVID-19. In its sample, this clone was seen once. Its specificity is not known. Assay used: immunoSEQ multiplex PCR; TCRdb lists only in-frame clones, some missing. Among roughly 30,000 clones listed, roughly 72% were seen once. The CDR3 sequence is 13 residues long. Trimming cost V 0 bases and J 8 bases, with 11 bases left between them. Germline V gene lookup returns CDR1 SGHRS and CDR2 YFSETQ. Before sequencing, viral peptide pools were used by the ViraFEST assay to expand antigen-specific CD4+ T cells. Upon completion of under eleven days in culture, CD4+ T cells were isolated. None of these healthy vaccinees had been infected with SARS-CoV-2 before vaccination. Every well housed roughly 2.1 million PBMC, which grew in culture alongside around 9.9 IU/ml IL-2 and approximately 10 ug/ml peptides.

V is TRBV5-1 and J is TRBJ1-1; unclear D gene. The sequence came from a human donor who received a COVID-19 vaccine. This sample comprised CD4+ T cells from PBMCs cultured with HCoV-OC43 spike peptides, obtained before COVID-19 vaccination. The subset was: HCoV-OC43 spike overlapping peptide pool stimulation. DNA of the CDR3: TGCGCCAGCAGCTTGGGCACAAGAATGGAAGCTTTCTTT. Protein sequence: CASSLGTRMEAFF.